The subject of this entry is one T cell receptor (beta chain). Sample-barcoded 5' priming and a J-beta primer mix drove a second PCR of roughly 6 to 12 cycles. MiXCR was run by TCRdb on the 5' RACE reads, yielding one entry per CDR3 protein. The repertoire includes 1.5 million to 2 million distinct CDR3 sequences, approximately 30% of them detected once, and roughly 8.2% sits in the top ten. The CDR3 contains 13 residues. Trimming removed 6 bases at V and 2 bases at J, with 11 bases between. Germline lookup yields CDR1 MDHEN and CDR2 SYDVKM. This record comes from a study of blood T cells in healthy people across ages.

The receptor was derived from a woman between 25 and 40 years old in good health. Input material: blood. This chain links TRBV28 with TRBJ2-7; perhaps TRBD1 as D (6 bases). CDR3 DNA: TGTGCCAGCAGGGGGACACCAGCCTACGAGCAGTACTTC. It codes for CASRGTPAYEQYF.